These T cell receptor beta chains were read from a single sample in a study of shared clonotypes between healthy human individuals. Sequencing was performed with immunoSEQ multiplex PCR; in TCRdb, only in-frame clones are kept and a portion is missing. The sample has around 2.3 million clones, approximately 94% seen once. Specimen: naive CD4+ T cells sorted from blood. These receptors originate from a man aged 18 to 30 in good health. CDR3s include the opening cysteine and the closing phenylalanine or tryptophan. Fields, in order: clone size, J gene, V gene, D gene, CDR3 protein, CDR3 DNA. The D gene is left open where the match is weak. Clone size is not always given. Where it is, it says once, few, many or a class for expanded clones.

- TRBJ1-2 TRBV6-1 - CASKVGGSGYTF TGTGCCAGCAAGGTTGGGGGCAGCGGCTACACCTTC
- TRBJ2-7 TRBV30 - CAWSVNLNYEQYF TGTGCCTGGAGTGTGAACCTAAACTACGAGCAGTACTTC
- TRBJ2-6 TRBV18 - CASSPPNHSGANVLTF TGTGCCAGCTCACCACCGAACCACTCTGGGGCCAACGTCCTGACTTTC
- TRBJ2-7 TRBV7-8 TRBD2 CASSSTGGGPYEQYF TGTGCCAGCAGCTCCACTGGCGGGGGACCCTACGAGCAGTACTTC
- TRBJ1-5 TRBV6-1 - CAINRDPLEPQHF TGTGCCATCAATAGGGACCCCTTGGAGCCCCAGCATTTT
- TRBJ1-2 TRBV7-9 - CASSSVNYGYTF TGTGCCAGCAGCTCAGTTAACTATGGCTACACCTTC
- TRBJ1-2 TRBV10-2 - CASSESAGSNYGYTF TGCGCCAGCAGTGAGTCAGCCGGATCTAACTATGGCTACACCTTC
- TRBJ1-1 TRBV7-9 - CASSLGSQERVAFF TGTGCCAGCAGCTTAGGGTCGCAGGAACGGGTGGCTTTCTTT
once TRBJ1-5 TRBV28 TRBD1 CASSLFRTGAQPQHF TGTGCCAGCAGTTTATTTAGGACAGGGGCTCAGCCCCAGCATTTT
- TRBJ1-5 TRBV19 TRBD1 CASSGSLTGYQPQHF TGTGCCAGTAGTGGATCCTTGACAGGGTATCAGCCCCAGCATTTT
- TRBJ2-1 TRBV5-4 TRBD1 CASSSGQGTHNEQFF TGTGCCAGCAGCTCGGGACAGGGGACACACAATGAGCAGTTCTTC
- TRBJ2-7 TRBV7-2 - CASALGGLTYEQYF TGTGCCAGCGCCTTGGGGGGATTAACCTACGAGCAGTACTTC
few TRBJ2-1 TRBV7-2 TRBD2 CASSFTGGRTSGSYNEQFF TGTGCCAGCAGCTTCACAGGGGGTAGGACTAGCGGGAGCTACAATGAGCAGTTCTTC
- TRBJ2-7 TRBV30 TRBD2 CAWSAGLAGPTGGVYEQYF TGTGCCTGGAGCGCCGGACTAGCGGGCCCCACGGGGGGGGTCTACGAGCAGTACTTC
- TRBJ1-2 TRBV7-2 - CASRKQNLYGYTF TGTGCCAGCAGAAAACAAAACCTCTATGGCTACACCTTC
- TRBJ2-2 TRBV12-2 - CASRLAPTSGGSTGELFF TGTGCAAGTCGCTTAGCGCCAACTAGCGGAGGGAGCACCGGGGAGCTGTTTTTT
- TRBJ1-1 TRBV4-1 TRBD1 CASSQAGGNTEAFF TGCGCCAGCAGCCAAGCAGGGGGGAACACTGAAGCTTTCTTT
- TRBJ2-3 TRBV2 - CASKTGLGDTQYF TGTGCCAGCAAGACGGGGTTGGGAGATACGCAGTATTTT
- TRBJ1-1 TRBV18 TRBD1 CASSLQGLSNTEAFF TGTGCCAGCTCCCTACAGGGGCTCTCGAACACTGAAGCTTTCTTT
- TRBJ2-1 TRBV28 TRBD1 CASSPPGQGIHNEQFF TGTGCCAGCAGTCCCCCGGGACAGGGGATACACAATGAGCAGTTCTTC
- TRBJ2-5 TRBV14 - CASSQAPGFQETQYF TGTGCCAGCAGCCAAGCCCCGGGGTTCCAAGAGACCCAGTACTTC
- TRBJ2-7 TRBV7-6 - CASSLALTGYDEQYF TGTGCCAGCAGCTTAGCCCTTACAGGGTATGACGAGCAGTACTTC
- TRBJ2-3 TRBV5-1 TRBD2 CASSLEGGTPDTQYF TGCGCCAGCAGCTTGGAGGGAGGGACCCCAGATACGCAGTATTTT
- TRBJ2-7 TRBV7-2 - CASSSQGSEQYF TGTGCCAGCAGCTCCCAGGGATCCGAGCAGTACTTC
- TRBJ1-2 TRBV10-2 - CASFSGRANYGYTF TGCGCCAGCTTCTCGGGGCGGGCGAACTATGGCTACACCTTC
- TRBJ2-1 TRBV6-5 TRBD2 CASSWGGGEQFF TGTGCCAGCAGTTGGGGCGGGGGTGAGCAGTTCTTC
- TRBJ2-7 TRBV7-9 - CASSRPPTGTSTITYEQYF TGTGCCAGCAGCCGACCTCCGACAGGTACCTCAACCATCACGTACGAGCAGTACTTC
- TRBJ2-3 TRBV27 - CASRVGTFSDTQYF TGTGCCAGCAGGGTAGGGACTTTCTCAGATACGCAGTATTTT
once TRBJ1-5 TRBV27 TRBD1 CASSLRTGTGNSNQPQHF TGTGCCAGCAGTTTAAGGACCGGGACAGGGAATAGCAATCAGCCCCAGCATTTT
- TRBJ1-1 TRBV5-4 - CASSQGRFGTEAFF TGTGCCAGCAGCCAAGGACGGTTTGGCACTGAAGCTTTCTTT
- TRBJ2-1 TRBV2 - CASSDGPYNEQFF TGTGCCAGCAGTGATGGCCCCTACAATGAGCAGTTCTTC
- TRBJ2-7 TRBV18 - CASSPSRGEYEQYF TGTGCCAGCTCACCATCCAGGGGAGAGTACGAGCAGTACTTC
few TRBJ1-6 TRBV7-3 - CASSLSAGVNSPLHF TGTGCCAGCAGCTTATCAGCAGGGGTTAATTCACCCCTCCACTTT
- TRBJ1-1 TRBV28 - CASRMDSLNTEAFF TGTGCCAGCAGGATGGACAGTTTGAACACTGAAGCTTTCTTT
- TRBJ2-3 TRBV30 - CAWSGSLCTDTQYF TGTGCCTGGAGTGGTAGCCTATGCACAGATACGCAGTATTTT
- TRBJ2-1 TRBV2 - CASSGSGTTRSNEQFF TGTGCCAGCAGTGGAAGCGGGACAACGCGGAGCAATGAGCAGTTCTTC
- TRBJ2-5 TRBV6-6 TRBD2 CASSSGLAGGKETQYF TGTGCCAGCAGTTCGGGACTAGCGGGAGGAAAAGAGACCCAGTACTTC
- TRBJ1-2 TRBV6-1 TRBD1 CATSLTGGPGYTF TGTGCCACCAGTTTGACAGGGGGGCCTGGCTACACCTTC
- TRBJ2-7 TRBV5-4 TRBD2 CASSYGSGTYEQYF TGTGCCAGCAGCTATGGTAGCGGGACCTACGAGCAGTACTTC
- TRBJ2-1 TRBV29-1 - CSVEQGTPWEQFF TGCAGCGTTGAACAGGGAACCCCGTGGGAGCAGTTCTTC
- TRBJ2-5 TRBV30 - CAWTLGAYQYF TGTGCCTGGACCTTGGGCGCCTACCAGTACTTC
- TRBJ1-2 TRBV6-5 - CASTPTASYGYTF TGTGCCAGCACACCGACGGCTAGCTATGGCTACACCTTC
- TRBJ1-2 TRBV5-6 - CASRPPRDSNYGYTF TGTGCCAGCAGACCTCCCCGGGACTCTAACTATGGCTACACCTTC
once TRBJ2-1 TRBV15 - CATSQFIGTGEQFF TGTGCCACCAGCCAGTTTATCGGGACCGGTGAGCAGTTCTTC
- TRBJ2-3 TRBV6-5 - CASRGAARGDTQYF TGTGCCAGCAGGGGGGCAGCCCGGGGGGATACGCAGTATTTT
- TRBJ1-2 TRBV6-6 - CASSYPGQSGYTF TGTGCCAGCAGTTACCCAGGCCAGAGTGGCTACACCTTC
- TRBJ2-4 TRBV6-1 - CASSGGRSKNIQYF TGTGCCAGCAGTGGAGGAAGGAGCAAAAACATTCAGTACTTC
once TRBJ2-7 TRBV2 - CASSADSPEQYF TGTGCCAGCAGTGCGGATTCCCCCGAGCAGTACTTC
- TRBJ2-3 TRBV7-9 - CASSPLKGKTDTQYF TGTGCCAGCAGCCCTCTAAAGGGGAAAACAGATACGCAGTATTTT
- TRBJ2-3 TRBV28 TRBD1 CASSGWTGLETDTQYF TGTGCCAGCAGCGGATGGACAGGGTTGGAAACAGATACGCAGTATTTT
- TRBJ1-1 TRBV2 TRBD1 CASTPDRAPTEAFF TGTGCCAGCACCCCGGACAGGGCGCCCACTGAAGCTTTCTTT
- TRBJ1-1 TRBV7-2 - CASSLWQPNTEAFF TGTGCCAGCAGCTTATGGCAGCCGAACACTGAAGCTTTCTTT
- TRBJ2-1 TRBV27 - CASSRGSHNEQFF TGTGCCAGCAGCAGAGGTTCCCACAATGAGCAGTTCTTC
- TRBJ1-1 TRBV7-2 - CASSYQGGTTEAFF TGTGCCAGCAGCTACCAAGGGGGGACCACTGAAGCTTTCTTT
- TRBJ2-5 TRBV10-1 TRBD1 CASRNGTEKETQYF TGCGCCAGCAGGAACGGGACAGAAAAAGAGACCCAGTACTTC